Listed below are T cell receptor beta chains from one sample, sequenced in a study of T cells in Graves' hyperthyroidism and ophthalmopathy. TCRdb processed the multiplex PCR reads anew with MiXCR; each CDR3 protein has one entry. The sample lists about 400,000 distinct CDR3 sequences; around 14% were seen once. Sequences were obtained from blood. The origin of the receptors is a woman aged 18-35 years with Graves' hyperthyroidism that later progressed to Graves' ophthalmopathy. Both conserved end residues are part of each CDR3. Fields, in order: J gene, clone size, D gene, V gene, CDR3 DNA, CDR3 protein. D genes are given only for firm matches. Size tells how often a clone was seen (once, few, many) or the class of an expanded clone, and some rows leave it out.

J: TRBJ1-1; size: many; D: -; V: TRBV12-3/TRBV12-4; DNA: TGTGCCAGCGGTTTAGGGGGATGGACTGAAGCTTTCTTT; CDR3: CASGLGGWTEAFF
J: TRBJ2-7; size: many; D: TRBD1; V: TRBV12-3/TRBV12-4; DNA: TGTGCCAGCAGTTTAGTGGTAGGGGGCGCATCATACGAGCAGTACTTC; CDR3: CASSLVVGGASYEQYF
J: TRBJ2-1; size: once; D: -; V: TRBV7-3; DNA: TGTGCCAGCAGCTTAGTGGTCCACAATGAGCAGTTCTTC; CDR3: CASSLVVHNEQFF
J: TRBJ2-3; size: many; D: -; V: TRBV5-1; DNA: TGCGCCAGCAGCACGGGACCAACCTGGACAGATACGCAGTATTTT; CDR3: CASSTGPTWTDTQYF
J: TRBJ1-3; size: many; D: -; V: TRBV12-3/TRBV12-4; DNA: TGTGCCAGCAGTTGGGAAAGAGGAAACACCATATATTTT; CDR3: CASSWERGNTIYF
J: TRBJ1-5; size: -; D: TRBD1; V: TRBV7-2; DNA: TGTGCCAGCAGCGGACAGGGAACTAGCAATCAGCCCCAGCATTTT; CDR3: CASSGQGTSNQPQHF
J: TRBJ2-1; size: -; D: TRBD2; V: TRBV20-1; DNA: TGCAGTGCTAGACCGACTAGCGGGAGGCGTTATGAGCAGTTCTTC; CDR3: CSARPTSGRRYEQFF
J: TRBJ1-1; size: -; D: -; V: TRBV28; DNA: TGTGCCAGCAGTTTAGGCGGAGGCACCGGGGGGAACACTGAAGCTTTCTTT; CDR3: CASSLGGGTGGNTEAFF
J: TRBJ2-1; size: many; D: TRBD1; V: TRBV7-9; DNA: TGTGCCAGCAGCCCAGGGGGATACGGTAGGGCCGTGGAGGAGCAGTTCTTC; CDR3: CASSPGGYGRAVEEQFF
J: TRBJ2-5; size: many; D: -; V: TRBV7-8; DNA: TGTGCCAGCAGCCCGAGCACGGACAGCCCCAAGAGACCCCAGTACTTC; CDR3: CASSPSTDSPKRPQYF
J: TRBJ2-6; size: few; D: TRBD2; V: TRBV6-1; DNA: TGTGCCAGCAGACTGATGGGACTAGCGGATCACTCTGGGGCCAACGTCCTGACTTTC; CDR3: CASRLMGLADHSGANVLTF
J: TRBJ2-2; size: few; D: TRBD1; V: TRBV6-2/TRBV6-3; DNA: TGTGCCAGTAGGGACAGGGGTCCGGTCACCGGGGAGCTGTTTTTT; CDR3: CASRDRGPVTGELFF
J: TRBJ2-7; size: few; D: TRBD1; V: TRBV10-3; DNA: TGTGCCATCAGTGCCACCCCGGGACAGGGGGCGGACGAGCAGTACTTC; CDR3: CAISATPGQGADEQYF
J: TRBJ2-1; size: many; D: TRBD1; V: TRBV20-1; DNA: TGCAGTGCTATTCTCACCGTCGGACAGGGTAATGAGCAGTTCTTC; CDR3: CSAILTVGQGNEQFF
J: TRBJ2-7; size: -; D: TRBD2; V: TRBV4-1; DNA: TGCGCCAGCCGATCGACTAGCGGGAGGGCGTACGAGCAGTACTTC; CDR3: CASRSTSGRAYEQYF
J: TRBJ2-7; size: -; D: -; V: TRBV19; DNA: TGTGCCAGTAGTAACCCTCCTGAAATTTACGAGCAGTACTTC; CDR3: CASSNPPEIYEQYF
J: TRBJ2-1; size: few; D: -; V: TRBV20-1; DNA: TGCAGTGCTAGAGATTCAGGAGGAACACTCATCTATGAGCAGTTCTTC; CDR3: CSARDSGGTLIYEQFF